Below, one T cell receptor beta chain is given with its context. The target antigen is unknown. This sample was taken from a study of T-cell memory formation after mild COVID-19. Study findings and constraints: CD4+ clones that contracted lay mainly in CM and EM; CD8+ ones lay in EMRA.

TCRdb analysed the 5' RACE reads with MiXCR anew, one entry per CDR3 protein. Of a few hundred thousand distinct CDR3 sequences in the sample, about 16% are singletons; the top ten hold about a fifth. V trimming: 5 bases; J trimming: 16 bases; junction bases outside the gene matches: 16. The germline gives CDR1 LNHDA, CDR2 SQIVND (reference sequence). The CDR3 spans 15 residues. The gene calls are TRBV19 and TRBJ2-1; 11 bases are a match to TRBD2. The specimen sequenced was PBMCs or a T cell subset sorted from them (not recorded which). The TCR comes from a man aged 18 to 30 who had mild COVID-19 (a few samples of this study predate the infection). Cell type and time point are not known. In DNA, the CDR3 is TGTGCCAGTAGTCAGACTAGCGGGGATTACAATGAGCGTTTCTTC. Amino acid sequence: CASSQTSGDYNERFF.